The rows below give T cell receptor beta chains drawn from one sample of a study of blood T cell repertoires in COVID-19. Assay: immunoSEQ multiplex PCR; the TCRdb copy retains only in-frame clones and omits some. The sample has 300,000 to 400,000 clones, around 87% seen once. The specimen was peripheral blood. Every receptor here comes from a human donor in a cohort sampled during active COVID-19. CDR3s include the opening cysteine and the closing phenylalanine or tryptophan. The order of the fields is D gene, V gene, J gene, clone size, CDR3 DNA, CDR3 protein. A D gene is named only where the DNA matches it firmly. Where a row states a size, it is once, few, many or the class of an expanded clone; other rows omit it.

.,TRBV5-5,TRBJ2-5,.,TGTGCCAGCAGCGGGGGTGGAGGGGCCGAGATAGAGACCCAGTACTTC,CASSGGGGAEIETQYF
TRBD1,TRBV18,TRBJ2-1,.,TGTGCCAGCTCACGGGACAGTGCCCGCCATGAGCAGTTCTTC,CASSRDSARHEQFF
.,TRBV29-1,TRBJ2-2,once,TGCAGCGTTGCCGGGACTTTGAACACCGGGGAGCTGTTTTTT,CSVAGTLNTGELFF
TRBD2,TRBV24-1,TRBJ2-2,few,TGTGCCACCCAGCGGGGGAACACCGGGGAGCTGTTTTTT,CATQRGNTGELFF
.,TRBV2,TRBJ1-1,once,TGTGCCACCCTCCTCCGGGACAACAACCTAAAGGCTCGGGGAGCTTTCTTT,CATLLRDNNLKARGAFF
.,TRBV18,TRBJ1-1,.,TGTGCCAGCTCACCACTCGTCGGGAACACTGAAGCTTTCTTT,CASSPLVGNTEAFF
.,TRBV5-6,TRBJ2-5,.,TGTGCCAGCAGCTCTCCACTACAGGGGAGGGAGACCCAGTACTTC,CASSSPLQGRETQYF
.,TRBV19,TRBJ2-7,.,TGTGCCAGTAGTCCGCGACTACACTCCTACGAGCAGTACTTC,CASSPRLHSYEQYF
TRBD1,TRBV6-5,TRBJ2-3,.,TGTGCCTTGCAGGGGGGCACAGATACGCAGTATTTT,CALQGGTDTQYF
.,TRBV13,TRBJ1-6,.,TGTGCCAGCAGCTTTGGAGCTCAAAGGGGGAATTCACCCCTCCACTTT,CASSFGAQRGNSPLHF
.,TRBV12-3/TRBV12-4,TRBJ2-7,.,TGTGCCAGCAGTTTTTTCGGCTACGAGCAGTACTTC,CASSFFGYEQYF
.,TRBV3-1/TRBV3-2,TRBJ1-4,once,TGTGCCAGCAGCCCGGCGCAGGATGGAAAACTGTTTTTT,CASSPAQDGKLFF
.,TRBV6-5,TRBJ1-1,many,TGTGCCAGCAGTTACCACAGGCGGACGAACACTGAAGCTTTCTTT,CASSYHRRTNTEAFF
TRBD2,TRBV29-1,TRBJ2-2,once,TGCAGCGCCAAGGGGACTAGCGGGAGGCTCCACACCGGGGAGCTGTTTTTT,CSAKGTSGRLHTGELFF
TRBD1,TRBV9,TRBJ1-5,.,TGTGCCAGCAGCCGGACAGGGGGCGGCAATCAGCCCCAGCATTTT,CASSRTGGGNQPQHF
.,TRBV10-3,TRBJ2-3,.,TGTGCCATCAGTGAATACAGGGAGAGCACAGATACGCAGTATTTT,CAISEYRESTDTQYF
TRBD1,TRBV3-1/TRBV3-2,TRBJ1-3,.,TGTGCCAGCAGAACACAGGGGGCAGGAAACACCATATATTTT,CASRTQGAGNTIYF
TRBD1,TRBV6-6,TRBJ1-2,.,TGTGCCAGCAGTCACGGACAGGGGAGAGGCTACACCTTC,CASSHGQGRGYTF
TRBD2,TRBV18,TRBJ2-5,.,TGTGCCAGCTCCGCGAACACTCAGGGAGGGGAGACCCAGTACTTC,CASSANTQGGETQYF
.,TRBV27,TRBJ2-1,.,TGTGCCAGCAGTTTATCAGGGGGCTACAATGAGCAGTTCTTC,CASSLSGGYNEQFF
.,TRBV2,TRBJ1-1,.,TGTGCCAGCAGACAAACAGGGAACACTGAAGCTTTCTTT,CASRQTGNTEAFF
.,TRBV7-9,TRBJ1-6,.,TGTGCCAGCAGCTTTGACTCACGTAATTCACCCCTCCACTTT,CASSFDSRNSPLHF
.,TRBV5-6,TRBJ1-1,.,TGTGCCAGCAGCCGGGAACTTGATTTCGGTGAAGCTTTCTTT,CASSRELDFGEAFF
.,TRBV3-1/TRBV3-2,TRBJ1-2,few,TGTGCCAGCAGCCGACAGGTGGAAGCTAACTATGGCTACACCTTC,CASSRQVEANYGYTF
.,TRBV10-3,TRBJ2-7,once,TGTGCCATCAGTGAGTCCGTAACAGGTACCGAGCAGTACTTC,CAISESVTGTEQYF
TRBD1,TRBV11-2,TRBJ2-2,.,TGTGCCAGCAGCCGGCTTACAGGGGGCACCGGGGAGCTGTTTTTT,CASSRLTGGTGELFF
TRBD1,TRBV7-3,TRBJ2-2,.,TGTGCCAGCAGCTTAAGGGGACAGGGCGGGAACACCGGGGAGCTGTTTTTT,CASSLRGQGGNTGELFF
.,TRBV21-1,TRBJ2-7,once,TGTGCCAGCAGCTTAACCTCGTACGACAGGGTGGGCGAGCAGTACTTC,CASSLTSYDRVGEQYF
.,TRBV5-1,TRBJ2-2,.,TGCGCCAGCAGCTTGATGCCCGGGACACGAGGAACGACCACCGGGGAGCTGTTTTTT,CASSLMPGTRGTTTGELFF
TRBD1,TRBV7-9,TRBJ1-2,.,TGTGCCAGCAGCCAGGGGGTTAACTATGGCTACACCTTC,CASSQGVNYGYTF
.,TRBV19,TRBJ1-2,.,TGTGCCAGCAAGGGCCGGGAATTAGGCTATGGCTACACCTTC,CASKGRELGYGYTF
TRBD2,TRBV5-4,TRBJ2-2,.,TGTGCCAGCACCGGGGGGGGCCCCACCGGGGAGCTGTTTTTT,CASTGGGPTGELFF
.,TRBV28,TRBJ2-1,.,TGTGCCACAAAACAGGATTCGGGTGAGCAGTTCTTC,CATKQDSGEQFF
TRBD1,TRBV7-2,TRBJ1-3,.,TGTGCCAGCAGCTTCGAGACAGGGACTGGAAACACCATATATTTT,CASSFETGTGNTIYF
.,TRBV5-5,TRBJ1-1,.,TGTGCCAGCAGCTTCGGTCAAGCTTTCTTT,CASSFGQAFF
.,TRBV27,TRBJ1-1,once,TGTGCCAGCAGTTTCGGTGGGCCAACTGAAGCTTTCTTT,CASSFGGPTEAFF
TRBD2,TRBV30,TRBJ2-1,.,TGTGCCTGGACCCAACCAGCGGGGGCAAGCTCCTACAATGAGCAGTTCTTC,CAWTQPAGASSYNEQFF
.,TRBV7-2,TRBJ2-2,.,TGTGCCAGCAGCCAGGAGCAGGGCCTAACCGGGGAGCTGTTTTTT,CASSQEQGLTGELFF
.,TRBV9,TRBJ2-5,.,TGTGCCAGCAGCCCCCGACTAGGAGGGATCGAGACCCAGTACTTC,CASSPRLGGIETQYF
.,TRBV6-5,TRBJ1-5,.,TGTGCCAGCAGTTCCCGTATCAATCAGCCCCAGCATTTT,CASSSRINQPQHF
TRBD2,TRBV5-1,TRBJ2-2,once,TGCGCCAGCAGCTCAACTAGCGGGAGCCCTCCCGGGGGGGAGCTGTTTTTT,CASSSTSGSPPGGELFF
.,TRBV11-3,TRBJ2-1,.,TGTGCCAGCAGCCAACACTCACTAACATACAATGAGCAGTTCTTC,CASSQHSLTYNEQFF
TRBD2,TRBV2,TRBJ2-5,once,TGTGCCAGCATCCCCAGCGGGGGTATTGAGACCCAGTACTTC,CASIPSGGIETQYF
.,TRBV3-1/TRBV3-2,TRBJ1-1,.,TGTGCCAGCAGCCATCTAGGGAGGCTCGCGTCTGAAGCTTTCTTT,CASSHLGRLASEAFF
.,TRBV9,TRBJ2-5,.,TGTGCCAGCTCGACAGGGCTCGCGGGATGGGGCCAAGAGACCCAGTACTTC,CASSTGLAGWGQETQYF
.,TRBV5-1,TRBJ2-5,once,TGCGCCAGCAGCTCCGCAGGGGGGCTGCGCTCTTTGGAGACCCAGTACTTC,CASSSAGGLRSLETQYF
.,TRBV7-8,TRBJ1-2,.,TGTGCCAGCAGCTTGTCAATCGGGGGCTACACCTTC,CASSLSIGGYTF
.,TRBV6-5,TRBJ1-5,.,TGTGCCAGCACCTCCCAAGGAGGCAATCAGCCCCAGCATTTT,CASTSQGGNQPQHF
TRBD1,TRBV30,TRBJ1-6,.,TGTGCCTGGAAAAAGCAGGGGGGTCGGACCCCTCGATCACCCCTCCACTTT,CAWKKQGGRTPRSPLHF
TRBD2,TRBV3-1/TRBV3-2,TRBJ2-3,.,TGTGCCAGCGCGAAAAGGACTAGCAGTGATACGCAGTATTTT,CASAKRTSSDTQYF
.,TRBV18,TRBJ1-1,few,TGTGCCAGCTCACCTTATCCTGTTTCTGAAGCTTTCTTT,CASSPYPVSEAFF
TRBD2,TRBV19,TRBJ2-7,once,TGTGCCAGTAGTACACCGGGACTAGCGGGAGGAAAAACCAGCGAGCAGTACTTC,CASSTPGLAGGKTSEQYF
.,TRBV18,TRBJ2-3,.,TGTGCCAGCTCACCCCGGGGGGCGGATACGCAGTATTTT,CASSPRGADTQYF
TRBD1,TRBV5-1,TRBJ2-3,.,TGCGCCAGCTCCCTAACAGGGGGTTACACAGATACGCAGTATTTT,CASSLTGGYTDTQYF
.,TRBV13,TRBJ2-1,.,TGTGCCAGCACCCGGACAGGGAGGGACAATGAGCAGTTCTTC,CASTRTGRDNEQFF